The 21 T cell receptor beta chains below all came from one sample that was sequenced in a study of shared clonotypes between healthy human individuals. Some clones are missing from TCRdb's copy, which holds only in-frame ones; the method was immunoSEQ multiplex PCR. The sample consists of 2 million or so clones, 85% to 95% of them appearing once. The specimen was naive CD4+ T cells sorted from blood. Described subset: CD45RA+ positively selected. The receptors stem from a man aged 18-30 years in good health.

The chain combines TRBV9 with TRBJ2-2; TRBD2 agrees at 11 bases. Germline CDR1 SGDLS, CDR2 YYNGEE. The CDR3 has 15 amino acids. V trimming: 0 bases; J trimming: 9 bases; junction bases outside the gene matches: 4. Written as DNA, the CDR3 is TGTGCCAGCAGCGTAGGTACTAGCGGGAGCCGGGAGCTGTTTTTT. Its protein is CASSVGTSGSRELFF.

The chain combines TRBV4-3 with TRBJ2-7; unclear D gene. The ends were cut back, 0 bases at V and 2 bases at J, with 14 bases in the middle. Looked up from germline, CDR1 is LGHNA and CDR2 is YSLEER. The CDR3 has 16 amino acids. The CDR3: CASSQDLGRLAYEQYF. CDR3 DNA: TGCGCCAGCAGCCAAGATCTCGGTAGGCTTGCCTACGAGCAGTACTTC.

The rearrangement links TRBV6-6 to TRBJ2-1; tentatively, D is TRBD1 (5 bases). The CDR3 has 16 amino acids. The germline V gene encodes CDR1 MNHNY and CDR2 SVGAGI (reference sequence). Trimming took 6 bases from V and 0 from J, leaving 15 bases between them. The CDR3 loop reads CASSPTTVSSYNEQFF. The DNA of the CDR3 is TGTGCCAGCAGCCCTACGACAGTTAGCTCCTACAATGAGCAGTTCTTC.

The rearrangement links TRBV11-3 to TRBJ2-3, with D tentatively TRBD1 or TRBD2 (5 bases each). Germline V gene data show CDR1 as SGHNT and CDR2 as YENEEA. V was shortened by 0 bases and J by 6 bases, with 13 bases between the two germline ends. CDR3 length equals 15 residues. CDR3: CASSLDGGDGDTQYF. CDR3 sequence (DNA): TGTGCCAGCAGCTTAGATGGGGGAGACGGGGATACGCAGTATTTT.

The rearrangement uses TRBV18 and TRBJ2-7; D ambiguous. This CDR3 region has 14 residues. V was shortened by 0 bases and J by 2 bases, with 8 bases between the two germline ends. Germline CDR1 KGHSH, CDR2 LQKENI. CDR3 nucleotide sequence: TGTGCCAGCTCACCACCGCAAGGAGCCTACGAGCAGTACTTC. It encodes CASSPPQGAYEQYF.

The chain employs TRBV5-6 and TRBJ1-5, with D perhaps TRBD1 (6 bases). V was cut by 2 bases and J by 4 bases, with 13 bases left in between. Looked up from germline, CDR1 is SGHDT and CDR2 is YYEEEE. The CDR3 covers 15 residues. In nucleotides, the CDR3 is TGTGCCAGCAGCTTAGGACAGCTAATAAATCAGCCCCAGCATTTT. Translated, it gives CASSLGQLINQPQHF.

The rearrangement links TRBV10-3 to TRBJ2-2; unclear D gene. V was pared by 3 bases and J by 4 bases, with 12 bases between. From germline, CDR1 is ENHRY and CDR2 SYGVKD. The length of the CDR3 is 15 residues. CDR3: CAISDWVRSTGELFF. Here the CDR3 DNA reads TGTGCCATCAGTGATTGGGTCAGGAGCACCGGGGAGCTGTTTTTT.

This chain joins TRBV5-6 and TRBJ2-7, with no clear D. The CDR3 runs 13 residues. Germline V gene lookup returns CDR1 SGHDT and CDR2 YYEEEE. Deletions cut 4 bases from V and 1 base from J, with 9 bases between. The chain's CDR3 is CASSPAVSYEQYF. The CDR3 nucleotides are TGTGCCAGCAGCCCGGCGGTATCCTACGAGCAGTACTTC.

This rearrangement joins TRBV28 to TRBJ1-6; no definite D call. V was clipped by 3 bases and J by 6 bases, with 15 bases between them. This CDR3 has 16 amino acids. Germline V CDR1 and CDR2: MDHEN, SYDVKM. CDR3 coding DNA: TGTGCCAGCAGTTTCCCTACACAAGAACCTAATTCACCCCTCCACTTT. It encodes CASSFPTQEPNSPLHF.

This rearrangement joins TRBV5-8 to TRBJ2-7; TRBD1 matches at 8 bases. This CDR3 region has 14 residues. Germline CDR1 and CDR2: SGHTS and YDEGEE. V shed 4 bases and J 2 bases; nucleotides not matched to a gene: 5. DNA of the CDR3: TGTGCCAGCAGCCACGGACAGGGTCCCTACGAGCAGTACTTC. It yields the protein CASSHGQGPYEQYF.

This clone has just one count. V is TRBV5-6 and J is TRBJ1-5; D might be TRBD1 (5 bases). V lost 0 bases and J 0 bases, leaving 19 bases between the germline ends. Germline CDR1 is SGHDT and CDR2 is YYEEEE. The CDR3 runs 19 residues. CDR3 nucleotides: TGTGCCAGCAGCTTGGACACGGGCAAGGGGATCCATAGCAATCAGCCCCAGCATTTT. Its protein product is CASSLDTGKGIHSNQPQHF.

This clone has a single count. Other DNA sequences in this sample translate to the same CDR3. The chain employs TRBV7-9 and TRBJ2-5, with D perhaps being TRBD1 or TRBD2 (6 bases each). Looked up from germline, CDR1 is SEHNR and CDR2 is FQNEAQ (reference sequence). Deletions cut 5 bases from V and 5 bases from J, with 12 bases between. This CDR3 has 13 amino acids. The CDR3: CASSPLGGETQYF. For the CDR3, the DNA is TGTGCCAGCAGCCCCCTAGGGGGGGAGACCCAGTACTTC.

The chain recombines TRBV4-3 with TRBJ1-3; D uncertain. The V gene lost 0 bases and the J gene lost 0 bases, with 9 bases spanning the gap. CDR3 length: 16 amino acids. Per germline, CDR1 LGHNA and CDR2 YSLEER. CDR3 residues: CASSQDSSYSGNTIYF. In nucleotides, the CDR3 is TGCGCCAGCAGCCAAGATTCGAGCTACTCTGGAAACACCATATATTTT.

V gene TRBV4-3 combines with J gene TRBJ1-2; no clear D. Germline V gives CDR1 LGHNA, CDR2 YSLEER. This CDR3 has 14 residues. The germline V and J ends were trimmed by 0 bases and 2 bases, with 7 bases remaining between them. This chain's CDR3 is CASSQEHSNYGYTF. The DNA for the CDR3 is TGCGCCAGCAGCCAAGAGCACAGCAACTATGGCTACACCTTC.

This clone was found once. The chain joins TRBV10-3 to TRBJ1-6, with D tentatively TRBD1 (6 bases). This CDR3 has 14 residues. Germline V lookup: CDR1 ENHRY, CDR2 SYGVKD. With 6 bases removed from V and 7 bases from J, the gap between germline ends came to 13 bases. Here the CDR3 reads CAIRTDRENSPLHF. CDR3 nucleotide sequence: TGTGCCATCAGGACGGACAGAGAAAATTCACCCCTCCACTTT.

J is TRBJ2-5 and V is TRBV18; 8 bases map to TRBD1. This CDR3 spans 14 amino acids. Trimming cost V 4 bases and J 5 bases; bases outside gene matches: 6. Germline V gene data show CDR1 as KGHSH and CDR2 as LQKENI. The CDR3 DNA sequence: TGTGCCAGCTCACATAGCAGGGGGCTGGAGACCCAGTACTTC. This gives the protein CASSHSRGLETQYF. The whole variable domain, filled in from reference TRBV18 and TRBJ2-5, reads NAGVMQNPRHLVRRRGQEARLRCSPMKGHSHVYWYRQLPEEGLKFMVYLQKENIIDESGMPKERFSAEFPKEGPSILRIQQVVRGDSAAYFCASSHSRGLETQYFGPGTRLLVL.

This clone was found once. The rearrangement uses TRBV29-1 and TRBJ2-7; 7 nucleotides align to TRBD2. Germline V CDR1 and CDR2: SQVTM, ANQGSEA. CDR3 length: 12 amino acids. With 5 bases clipped from V and 6 bases from J, the junction kept 7 bases outside the gene matches. CDR3 protein: CSVKRDRGEQYF. The CDR3 region has the DNA TGCAGCGTTAAGCGGGACCGGGGCGAGCAGTACTTC.

The chain combines TRBV2 with TRBJ2-1; 14 bases are a match to TRBD2. CDR1 and CDR2 (germline): SNHLY, FYNNEI. The CDR3 is 17 amino acids. V was clipped by 5 bases and J by 6 bases; unmatched bases: 9. CDR3 sequence (DNA): TGTGCCAGCAGTTTGGGACTAGCGGGAGTATCGGGCAATGAGCAGTTCTTC. It specifies CASSLGLAGVSGNEQFF.

The chain couples TRBV6-1 to TRBJ2-7; 9 positions agree with TRBD1. Germline V gives CDR1 MNHNS, CDR2 SASEGT. The CDR3 contains 16 residues. Trimming cost V 2 bases and J 1 base; bases outside gene matches: 6. As DNA, the CDR3 is TGTGCCAGCAGTGAAATGGCCGGGACAGGGTCCTACGAGCAGTACTTC. This translates into CASSEMAGTGSYEQYF.

The V call is TRBV6-1, the J call TRBJ2-5; D could derive from TRBD1 or TRBD2 (6 bases each). V was shortened by 7 bases and J by 0 bases, with 12 bases between the two germline ends. Germline V gene data show CDR1 as MNHNS and CDR2 as SASEGT. This CDR3 is 14 amino acids long. DNA for the CDR3: TGTGCCAGCACCGAAGGGGGGAACCAAGAGACCCAGTACTTC. Translation gives CASTEGGNQETQYF.

This chain links TRBV10-1 with TRBJ2-7, with 9 bases aligning to TRBD2. Germline V CDR1 and CDR2: WNHNN, SYGVQD (reference sequence). Unmatched junction bases numbered 5, after V lost 3 bases and J lost 5 bases. This CDR3 comprises 14 residues. As DNA, the CDR3 is TGCGCCAGCAGTGATGGGCTAGCGGGAAACGAGCAGTACTTC. Its translation is CASSDGLAGNEQYF.